A single sample is the source of the 10 T cell receptor beta chains below, sequenced in a study of blood T cell repertoires in COVID-19. Sequencing used immunoSEQ multiplex PCR; TCRdb keeps in-frame clones, though not all of them. The sample records 250,000 to 300,000 clones, 75% to 95% being singletons. The sequencing input was PBMCs or T cells enriched from blood (not recorded which). The receptor set was obtained from a woman in her thirties who had recovered from COVID-19.

The sample holds one count of this clone. V is TRBV6-5 and J is TRBJ2-7; a possible D gene is TRBD1 (6 bases). This CDR3 spans 14 amino acids. CDR1 is MNHEY and CDR2 is SVGAGI in the germline V gene. Between the trimmed V and J ends, which lost 3 bases and 6 bases, there was a span of 15 bases. In nucleotides, the CDR3 is TGTGCCAGCAGTTATCGCCAGGAAGGGGGCGAGCAGTACTTC. This sequence encodes CASSYRQEGGEQYF.

This clone was observed once. The chain links TRBV12-3 or TRBV12-4 to TRBJ2-5, with 8 positions matching TRBD1. This CDR3 spans 13 amino acids. J gave up 4 bases and V 5 bases, and 3 bases lay outside the gene matches. The chain's CDR3 is CASSTTGVETQYF. The CDR3 coding sequence is TGTGCCAGCAGTACGACAGGGGTAGAGACCCAGTACTTC.

The rearrangement joins TRBV11-2 to TRBJ1-4; D uncertain. From germline, CDR1 is SGHAT and CDR2 FQNNGV. Trimming left V 5 bases short and J 8 bases short, with 6 bases between. This CDR3 has 11 residues. CDR3 bases: TGTGCCAGCAGCCCGGGGGAAAAACTGTTTTTT. It translates to CASSPGEKLFF.

The chain joins TRBV2 to TRBJ2-7, with unresolved D. V was clipped by 4 bases and J by 5 bases, with 15 bases between them. This CDR3 contains 14 residues. In germline, CDR1 is SNHLY, CDR2 FYNNEI. The chain's CDR3 is CASSGPRLVDEQYF. As DNA, the CDR3 is TGTGCCAGCAGTGGGCCACGCCTAGTAGACGAGCAGTACTTC.

The J gene is TRBJ2-5, the V gene TRBV19; the match to TRBD1 covers 7 bases. Losses at the gene ends were 5 bases for V and 1 base for J; bases not matched to a gene: 4. Looked up from germline, CDR1 is LNHDA and CDR2 is SQIVND (reference sequence). The CDR3 runs 14 residues. The CDR3 region has the DNA TGTGCCAGTAGTTCAGGGACAGCCCAAGAGACCCAGTACTTC. Its translation is CASSSGTAQETQYF.

This rearrangement joins TRBV19 to TRBJ1-6; perhaps TRBD1 as D (6 bases). Trimming removed 6 bases from V and 5 bases from J, with 14 bases in between. The CDR3 covers 15 residues. Germline assignment: CDR1 LNHDA and CDR2 SQIVND (reference sequence). CDR3 DNA sequence: TGTGCCAGTAGGCGAGGACGGACAGATAATTCACCCCTCCACTTT. This gives the protein CASRRGRTDNSPLHF. The variable domain in full, completed from reference TRBV19 and TRBJ1-6, reads DGGITQSPKYLFRKEGQNVTLSCEQNLNHDAMYWYRQDPGQGLRLIYYSQIVNDFQKGDIAEGYSVSREKKESFPLTVTSAQKNPTAFYLCASRRGRTDNSPLHFGNGTRLTVT.

CDR3 amino acids: CASTQDRVTEAFF. CDR3 DNA sequence: TGTGCCAGCACCCAAGACAGGGTAACTGAAGCTTTCTTT. The chain combines TRBV2 with TRBJ1-1; TRBD1 matches at 7 bases. Germline values: CDR1 SNHLY, CDR2 FYNNEI. This CDR3 has 13 residues. Trimming cost V 7 bases and J 5 bases; bases outside gene matches: 7.

The chain links TRBV28 to TRBJ2-7, with D possibly matching TRBD1 (6 bases). CDR1 MDHEN and CDR2 SYDVKM come from the germline V gene. V lost 5 bases to trimming and J lost 2 bases, with 13 bases between them. The CDR3 totals 14 residues. CDR3 bases: TGTGCCAGCAGTCACAGGGTCATCCCCTACGAGCAGTACTTC. This translates into CASSHRVIPYEQYF.

Here the CDR3 reads CASSQAGVISDTQYF. The CDR3 DNA sequence: TGTGCCAGCAGCCAAGCGGGAGTGATTTCAGATACGCAGTATTTT. The chain recombines TRBV3-1 (or the pseudogene TRBV3-2) with TRBJ2-3; weak D call: TRBD2 (6 bases). The CDR3 has 15 residues. Germline lookup yields CDR1 LGHDT and CDR2 YNNKEL (reference sequence). V dropped 1 base and J dropped 4 bases, with 12 bases sitting between them.

The chain links TRBV7-9 to TRBJ2-1, with D possibly TRBD1 on 5 matching bases. V shed 6 bases and J shed 4 bases, with 22 bases lying between them. Germline loops: CDR1 SEHNR, CDR2 FQNEAQ (reference sequence). CDR3 length equals 17 residues. The CDR3 DNA is TGTGCCAGCAGGCGCGTGGCAGGGTTCGGAGTATACAATGAGCAGTTCTTC. Translated: CASRRVAGFGVYNEQFF. Full variable domain (rest looked up from reference TRBV7-9 and TRBJ2-1): DTGVSQNPRHKITKRGQNVTFRCDPISEHNRLYWYRQTLGQGPEFLTYFQNEAQLEKSRLLSDRFSAERPKGSFSTLEIQRTEQGDSAMYLCASRRVAGFGVYNEQFFGPGTRLTVL.